The sequence of this T cell receptor beta chain was determined in a study of T cells after yellow fever vaccination. This clonotype was counted at least ten times. The germline gives CDR1 SGDLS, CDR2 YYNGEE. The CDR3 has 15 amino acids. Trimming removed 4 bases from V and 6 bases from J; junction bases left unmatched: 8. TCRdb itself ran the 5' RACE reads through MiXCR, one entry per CDR3 protein. Of roughly 170,000 distinct CDR3 sequences in the sample, roughly 6.2% are singletons; the top ten hold less than 3%. The source of this sequence is a man aged 18 to 35 who received the YFV17D yellow fever vaccine. V gene TRBV9 combines with J gene TRBJ2-7; 12 nucleotides agree with TRBD1. The source material was CD4+ T cells sorted from PBMCs, sampled on the day of the first yellow fever vaccination. CDR3 sequence: CASSSGTGGSGEQYF. DNA for the CDR3: TGTGCCAGCAGCTCCGGGACAGGGGGCTCGGGCGAGCAGTACTTC.